The rows below give T cell receptor beta chains drawn from one sample of a study of T-cell reconstitution after alpha-beta-depleted transplantation in children. MiXCR, applied by TCRdb to the PCR reads, yields one record per CDR3 protein. Seen here are some 600,000 distinct CDR3 sequences, 16% observed once, and the top ten hold about 1.1%. The sequencing used PBMCs from the stem cell graft donor, collected from the stem cell graft. The receptors derive from a human donor who donated a stem cell graft to a child with acute myeloid leukemia. Both conserved end residues are part of each CDR3. A D gene is named only where the DNA matches it firmly. Some rows have no size entry. The others give once, few or many, or a class for an expanded clone.

d_gene | j_gene | v_gene | abundance | CDR3nt | CDR3aa
TRBD1 | TRBJ1-1 | TRBV27 | - | TGTGCCAGCAGTTTCATGACCCCGGGACAGGGAAGTTCCACTGAAGCTTTCTTT | CASSFMTPGQGSSTEAFF
TRBD1 | TRBJ1-2 | TRBV20-1 | few | TGCAGTGCTAGTATTGACAGGGCGGGGGATCTCTATGGCTACACCTTC | CSASIDRAGDLYGYTF
- | TRBJ2-5 | TRBV25-1 | many | TGTGCCAGCAGTGAAGCTGGACGCCCGGAGACCCAGTACTTC | CASSEAGRPETQYF
- | TRBJ2-5 | TRBV29-1 | few | TGCAGCGTGGGGTACAGGGTGAGCAAGGAGACCCAGTACTTC | CSVGYRVSKETQYF
TRBD1 | TRBJ1-2 | TRBV12-3/TRBV12-4 | many | TGTGCCAGCAGTTTAAGAGACAGGGTGTTGGATGGCTACACCTTC | CASSLRDRVLDGYTF
- | TRBJ2-2 | TRBV5-1 | - | TGCGCCAGCCACGCCTTTCGCGGCGGGACGAACACCGGGGAGCTGTTTTTT | CASHAFRGGTNTGELFF
TRBD1 | TRBJ2-1 | TRBV20-1 | many | TGCAGTGCCCCCGGACAGGGTATGGCTGAGCAGTTCTTC | CSAPGQGMAEQFF
TRBD1 | TRBJ2-1 | TRBV20-1 | many | TGCAGTGCTAGCAGACAGGGAAGGACAACGAATGAGCAGTTCTTC | CSASRQGRTTNEQFF
TRBD2 | TRBJ2-1 | TRBV20-1 | many | TGCAGTGCTTCCTGGGGGAGCGGGGGGTACAATGAGCAGTTCTTC | CSASWGSGGYNEQFF
- | TRBJ2-5 | TRBV9 | many | TGTGCCAGCAGCGGGGGGTCCTCGGGAAGAGAAGAGACCCAGTACTTC | CASSGGSSGREETQYF
- | TRBJ2-7 | TRBV7-2 | few | TGTGCCAGCAGGCTCCTAGGGGACTACGAGCAGTACTTC | CASRLLGDYEQYF
- | TRBJ2-1 | TRBV20-1 | - | TGCAGTGCTAGAGCCCCGGGACAAACTTACAATGAGCAGTTCTTC | CSARAPGQTYNEQFF
- | TRBJ2-1 | TRBV20-1 | few | TGCAGTGCTAGCGGGGGCCAAAGCTCCTACAATGAGCAGTTCTTC | CSASGGQSSYNEQFF
- | TRBJ2-1 | TRBV7-2 | many | TGTGCCAGCAGCCACCGAAGCTACTCCTACAATGAGCAGTTCTTC | CASSHRSYSYNEQFF
TRBD1 | TRBJ2-7 | TRBV7-2 | - | TGTGCCAGCAGCTTATCGTGGGACAGGGGACTCTACGAGCAGTACTTC | CASSLSWDRGLYEQYF
- | TRBJ2-7 | TRBV20-1 | few | TGCAGTGCTAGGAGAGGGGATGGGCAGTGGGGGGAGCAGTACTTC | CSARRGDGQWGEQYF
- | TRBJ1-1 | TRBV12-3/TRBV12-4 | many | TGTGCCAGCAGTTCCGAACTCACGACTGAAGCTTTCTTT | CASSSELTTEAFF
- | TRBJ2-1 | TRBV7-9 | - | TGTGCCAGCAGCTTGGTGAGCTATGAGCAGTTCTTC | CASSLVSYEQFF
TRBD1 | TRBJ2-3 | TRBV12-3/TRBV12-4 | few | TGTGCCAGCAGGCCCAGGACAGGGGGCACAGATACGCAGTATTTT | CASRPRTGGTDTQYF
- | TRBJ2-6 | TRBV29-1 | many | TGCAGCGTCCTGCATAGCTCTGGGGCCAACGTCCTGACTTTC | CSVLHSSGANVLTF
TRBD2 | TRBJ2-3 | TRBV10-3 | few | TGTGCCATCAGTGGGACTAGCGGGGGGGCCGGCACAGATACGCAGTATTTT | CAISGTSGGAGTDTQYF
TRBD1 | TRBJ2-7 | TRBV30 | few | TGTGCCTGGACGACAGGGTGGCTTCGTGAGCAGTACTTC | CAWTTGWLREQYF
- | TRBJ1-6 | TRBV7-2 | many | TGTGCCAGCAGCTTATGGCACGGGAATAATTCACCCCTCCACTTT | CASSLWHGNNSPLHF
- | TRBJ2-5 | TRBV12-5 | - | TGTGCTAGTGGTTTGGTAGCCGACAGCCTTGGAGAGACCCAGTACTTC | CASGLVADSLGETQYF
- | TRBJ1-1 | TRBV7-9 | - | TGTGCCAGCAGCTTCCCCATTAACACTGAAGCTTTCTTT | CASSFPINTEAFF
- | TRBJ2-1 | TRBV7-2 | many | TGTGCCAGCAGCTTTTGGGTCAGGGTAGATAACAATGAGCAGTTCTTC | CASSFWVRVDNNEQFF
- | TRBJ2-1 | TRBV27 | many | TGTGCCAGCAGTGAAAGGGCCTACAATGAGCAGTTCTTC | CASSERAYNEQFF
- | TRBJ1-1 | TRBV25-1 | - | TGTGCCAGCAGTGAACAGAGCGAGGTAGGTCGGACTGAAGCTTTCTTT | CASSEQSEVGRTEAFF
- | TRBJ1-1 | TRBV5-4 | - | TGTGCCAGCAGCTTGGGTAGGAGCAAAGCTGAAGCTTTCTTT | CASSLGRSKAEAFF
- | TRBJ1-4 | TRBV29-1 | - | TGCAGCGTTTTGGACAGTCAGAATAATGAAAAACTGTTTTTT | CSVLDSQNNEKLFF
- | TRBJ1-6 | TRBV20-1 | many | TGCAGTGCTAGAGCCCCAGAGGAACCCTATAATTCACCCCTCCACTTT | CSARAPEEPYNSPLHF
TRBD1 | TRBJ1-5 | TRBV12-3/TRBV12-4 | few | TGTGCCAGCAGTAACCTAGGACAGGCTAATCAGCCCCAGCATTTT | CASSNLGQANQPQHF
- | TRBJ2-1 | TRBV12-3/TRBV12-4 | many | TGTGCCAGCAGTTTTTCGGCGGGCAATGAGCAGTTCTTC | CASSFSAGNEQFF
TRBD1 | TRBJ2-1 | TRBV25-1 | - | TGTGCCAGCAGTGCTACCGGGACAGGGATCTCCAATGAGCAGTTCTTC | CASSATGTGISNEQFF
- | TRBJ2-1 | TRBV7-2 | - | TGTGCCAGCAGCTTAGAGTGGCAGGATGAGCAGTTCTTC | CASSLEWQDEQFF
TRBD1 | TRBJ2-3 | TRBV29-1 | many | TGCAGCGTTGAAGATCGTGCAGGGGGAGCCACAGATACGCAGTATTTT | CSVEDRAGGATDTQYF
- | TRBJ1-1 | TRBV9 | - | TGTGCCAGCAGGGGCGGAGCTTTCTTT | CASRGGAFF
- | TRBJ2-1 | TRBV3-1 | - | TGTGCCAGCAGCCAAGATCTTACTAGCCGCGGTGAGCAGTTCTTC | CASSQDLTSRGEQFF
- | TRBJ2-7 | TRBV29-1 | many | TGCAGCGTTGAAGGGGGGACATATCCCTACGAGCAGTACTTC | CSVEGGTYPYEQYF
- | TRBJ1-5 | TRBV20-1 | many | TGCAGTGCGAGTAACAGGCCGAATCAGCCCCAGCATTTT | CSASNRPNQPQHF
TRBD1 | TRBJ2-2 | TRBV15 | - | TGTGCCACCAGCAAGTCCGGGACAGGGAACACCGGGGAGCTGTTTTTT | CATSKSGTGNTGELFF
- | TRBJ1-6 | TRBV6-5 | many | TGTGCCAGCAGTTACGGATGGGGGGATTCACCCCTCCACTTT | CASSYGWGDSPLHF
- | TRBJ1-4 | TRBV6-5 | many | TGTGCCAGCAGTTCGAGGGGTAATGAAAAACTGTTTTTT | CASSSRGNEKLFF
- | TRBJ2-3 | TRBV20-1 | many | TGCAGTGCTAGAGATCCTAGTGATCGCACAGATACGCAGTATTTT | CSARDPSDRTDTQYF